Below are 10 T cell receptor beta chains sequenced from a single sample in a study of blood T cell repertoires in COVID-19. This table comes from immunoSEQ multiplex PCR, and its TCRdb copy is limited to in-frame clones, with some not included. The table has roughly 110,000 clones, roughly 86% seen once; the top ten hold about 4.5%. Sequencing was performed on peripheral blood. The receptors were gathered from a middle-aged man with acute or convalescent COVID-19.

The rearrangement uses TRBV6-5 and TRBJ2-2, with 10 bases fitting TRBD2. CDR1 is MNHEY, CDR2 SVGAGI, per germline. The CDR3 is 16 residues long. V lost 3 bases and J lost 7; bases outside the gene matches: 8. CDR3 in amino acids: CASSYGLAGEGGELFF. CDR3 DNA sequence: TGTGCCAGCAGTTATGGGCTAGCGGGGGAAGGCGGGGAGCTGTTTTTT.

The V call is TRBV21-1, the J call TRBJ1-2; TRBD1 was called by the table and not checked on the DNA. TRBV21-1 counts as a pseudogene. The CDR3 runs to 13 residues. The DNA for the CDR3 is TGTGCCAGCAGCAAAGCCCAACCCAGGGGCTACACCTTC. Translating gives CASSKAQPRGYTF.

The J gene is TRBJ2-3, the V gene TRBV13, with 12 nucleotides matching TRBD2. The germline gives CDR1 PRHDT, CDR2 FYEKMQ (reference sequence). The CDR3 has 16 residues. Trimming removed 3 bases from V and 0 bases from J; junction bases left unmatched: 1. This CDR3 is CASSFGTSGSTDTQYF. The DNA for the CDR3 is TGTGCCAGCAGCTTCGGGACTAGCGGGAGCACAGATACGCAGTATTTT.

This clone was found a few times. The chain carries TRBV6-2 or TRBV6-3 and TRBJ2-7, with 8 bases fitting TRBD2. The CDR3 spans 18 residues. CDR1 MNHEY and CDR2 SVGEGT come from the germline V gene. V dropped 5 bases and J dropped 0; count of bases not matched to a gene: 15. In DNA, the CDR3 is TGTGCCAGCAGTCCCGGGGTGGCGGGAGGTTTGAGCTCCTACGAGCAGTACTTC. As protein: CASSPGVAGGLSSYEQYF.

The CDR3 DNA reads TGTGCCAGTAGTATAATGACTAGCGGGAGGAGCACAGATACGCAGTATTTT. Encoded protein: CASSIMTSGRSTDTQYF. The gene calls are TRBV19 and TRBJ2-3; 13 bases fit TRBD2. V lost 2 bases to trimming and J lost 0 bases; unmatched junction nucleotides: 2. Germline-derived CDR1 and CDR2 are LNHDA and SQIVND (reference sequence). The CDR3 covers 17 residues.

V usage is TRBV12-3 or TRBV12-4 and J usage is TRBJ1-1; a weak D match, TRBD1 (5 bases). There are 13 residues in the CDR3. V lost 3 bases to trimming and J lost 1 base, with 6 bases between them. The CDR3 DNA sequence: TGTGCCAGCAGTTTGGGGCAGAACACTGAAGCTTTCTTT. It specifies CASSLGQNTEAFF.

The chain uses TRBV11-2 and TRBJ2-7; tentatively, D is TRBD1 (6 bases). Per germline, CDR1 SGHAT and CDR2 FQNNGV. The length of the CDR3 is 13 residues. Between the trimmed V and J ends, which lost 5 bases and 3 bases, there was a span of 11 bases. CDR3 DNA sequence: TGTGCCAGCAGCCCACGAGGGGGCTACGAGCAGTACTTC. It specifies CASSPRGGYEQYF. Full variable domain (remainder filled in from reference TRBV11-2 and TRBJ2-7): EAGVAQSPRYKIIEKRQSVAFWCNPISGHATLYWYQQILGQGPKLLIQFQNNGVVDDSQLPKDRFSAERLKGVDSTLKIQPAKLEDSAVYLCASSPRGGYEQYFGPGTRLTVT.

The chain couples TRBV9 to TRBJ1-2; 9 bases align to TRBD1. The germline V gene has CDR1 SGDLS and CDR2 YYNGEE. V was pared by 4 bases and J by 3 bases, with 4 bases of the junction left unmatched. This CDR3 spans 14 amino acids. The CDR3 DNA sequence: TGTGCCAGCAGCACCGGACAGGGGTACTATGGCTACACCTTC. Its protein is CASSTGQGYYGYTF.

V and J are TRBV12-3 or TRBV12-4 and TRBJ1-1; D unclear. Trimming took 5 bases from V and 9 from J, leaving 10 bases between them. This CDR3 is 11 amino acids long. CDR3 bases: TGTGCCAGCAGTCTGTTTTCTCAAGCTTTCTTT. This translates into CASSLFSQAFF.

This chain links TRBV5-1 with TRBJ1-4; D is uncertain. From germline, CDR1 is SGHRS and CDR2 YFSETQ. The CDR3 has 14 residues. Trimming took off 1 base at V and 4 bases at J, with 8 bases between the two ends. The CDR3 loop is CASSLSTDNEKLFF. The CDR3 DNA is TGCGCCAGCAGCTTGAGTACAGATAATGAAAAACTGTTTTTT.